This T cell receptor (beta chain) was identified in a study of human T cells and chemical hapten exposure. As for the study in general: Minor volume differences among pooled libraries chiefly drove per-sample TCR yield variation.

CDR1 SQVTM and CDR2 ANQGSEA come from the germline V gene. This CDR3 is 13 amino acids long. Trimming took 5 bases from V and 3 from J, leaving 12 bases between them. This clonotype was seen many times. The time point is: patch test 1, 2 weeks after DPC sensitization. Treatment: therapeutic diphenylcyclopropenone sensitization with weekly scalp DPC. TCRdb reprocessed the RACE reads via MiXCR and lists one record per CDR3 protein. The profile shows 300,000 to 450,000 distinct CDR3 sequences, more than 4.5% of them singletons. The V gene is TRBV29-1, the J gene TRBJ2-3; no clear D. Sequenced material: whole blood, taken in connection with sensitization to the hapten diphenylcyclopropenone (DPC). The sequence was collected from a woman between 50 and 59 years old with alopecia areata. Some clones in this sample may be carry-over from other donors' samples. CDR3 DNA sequence: TGCAGCGTTTCCAGAATGCTAACAGATACGCAGTATTTT. Protein: CSVSRMLTDTQYF.